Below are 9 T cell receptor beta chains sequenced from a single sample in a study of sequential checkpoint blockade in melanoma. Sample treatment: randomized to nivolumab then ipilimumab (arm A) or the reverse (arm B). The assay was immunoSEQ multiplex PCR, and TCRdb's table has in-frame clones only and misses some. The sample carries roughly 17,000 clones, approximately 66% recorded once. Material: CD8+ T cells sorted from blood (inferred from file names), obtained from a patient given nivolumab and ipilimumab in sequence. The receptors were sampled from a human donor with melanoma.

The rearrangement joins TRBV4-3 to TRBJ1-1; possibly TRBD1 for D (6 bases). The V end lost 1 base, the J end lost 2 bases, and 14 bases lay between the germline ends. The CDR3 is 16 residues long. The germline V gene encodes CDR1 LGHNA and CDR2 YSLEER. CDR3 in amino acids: CASSQAYHRANTEAFF. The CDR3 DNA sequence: TGCGCCAGCAGCCAAGCATATCACAGGGCAAACACTGAAGCTTTCTTT.

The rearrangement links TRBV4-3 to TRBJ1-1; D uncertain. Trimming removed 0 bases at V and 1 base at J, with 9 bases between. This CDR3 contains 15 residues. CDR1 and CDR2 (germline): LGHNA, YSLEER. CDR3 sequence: CASSQDVGTNTEAFF. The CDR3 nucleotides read TGCGCCAGCAGCCAAGATGTGGGCACGAACACTGAAGCTTTCTTT.

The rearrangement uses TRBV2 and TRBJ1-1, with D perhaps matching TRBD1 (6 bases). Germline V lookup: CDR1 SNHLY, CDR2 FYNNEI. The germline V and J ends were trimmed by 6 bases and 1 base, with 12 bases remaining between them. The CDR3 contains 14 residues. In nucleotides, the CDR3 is TGTGCCAGCAGAGCCCCGGGACAGAACACTGAAGCTTTCTTT. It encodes CASRAPGQNTEAFF.

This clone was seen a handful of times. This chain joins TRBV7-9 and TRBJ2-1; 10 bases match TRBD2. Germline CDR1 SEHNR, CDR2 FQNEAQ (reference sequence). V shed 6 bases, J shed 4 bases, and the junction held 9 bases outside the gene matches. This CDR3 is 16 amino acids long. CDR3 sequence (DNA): TGTGCCAGCAGTTCTCGACTAGCGGGCGTATACAATGAGCAGTTCTTC. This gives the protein CASSSRLAGVYNEQFF.

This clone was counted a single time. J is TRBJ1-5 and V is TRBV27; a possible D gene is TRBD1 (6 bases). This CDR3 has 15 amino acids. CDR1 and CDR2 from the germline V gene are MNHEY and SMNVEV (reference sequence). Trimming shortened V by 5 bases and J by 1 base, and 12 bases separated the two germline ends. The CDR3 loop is CASSPSQGSNQPQHF. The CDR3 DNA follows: TGTGCCAGCAGTCCCTCCCAGGGGAGCAATCAGCCCCAGCATTTT.

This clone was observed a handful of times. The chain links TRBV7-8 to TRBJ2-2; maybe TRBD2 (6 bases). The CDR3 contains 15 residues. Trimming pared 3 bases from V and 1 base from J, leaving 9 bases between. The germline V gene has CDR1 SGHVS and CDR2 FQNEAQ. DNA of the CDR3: TGTGCCAGCAGCTTCCGGGGAGGGAACACCGGGGAGCTGTTTTTT. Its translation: CASSFRGGNTGELFF.

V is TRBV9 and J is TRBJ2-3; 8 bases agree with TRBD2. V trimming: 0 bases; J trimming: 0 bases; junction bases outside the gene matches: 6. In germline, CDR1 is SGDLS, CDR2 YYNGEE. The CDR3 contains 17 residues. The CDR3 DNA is TGTGCCAGCAGCGTAGACAGCGGGGGTTCCAGCACAGATACGCAGTATTTT. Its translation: CASSVDSGGSSTDTQYF.

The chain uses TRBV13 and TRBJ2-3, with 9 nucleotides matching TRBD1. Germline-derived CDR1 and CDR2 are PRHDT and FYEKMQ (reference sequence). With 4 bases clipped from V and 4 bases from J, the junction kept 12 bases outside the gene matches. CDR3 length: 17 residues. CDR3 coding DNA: TGTGCCAGCAGCTCTCACACCGGGACAGGGTCTCCAGATACGCAGTATTTT. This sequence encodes CASSSHTGTGSPDTQYF.

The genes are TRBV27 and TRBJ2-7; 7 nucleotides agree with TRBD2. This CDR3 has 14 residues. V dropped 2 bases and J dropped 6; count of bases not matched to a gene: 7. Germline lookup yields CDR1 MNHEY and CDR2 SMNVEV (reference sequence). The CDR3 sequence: CASSLGGGFGEQYF. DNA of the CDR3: TGTGCCAGCAGTTTAGGCGGGGGTTTCGGCGAGCAGTACTTC.